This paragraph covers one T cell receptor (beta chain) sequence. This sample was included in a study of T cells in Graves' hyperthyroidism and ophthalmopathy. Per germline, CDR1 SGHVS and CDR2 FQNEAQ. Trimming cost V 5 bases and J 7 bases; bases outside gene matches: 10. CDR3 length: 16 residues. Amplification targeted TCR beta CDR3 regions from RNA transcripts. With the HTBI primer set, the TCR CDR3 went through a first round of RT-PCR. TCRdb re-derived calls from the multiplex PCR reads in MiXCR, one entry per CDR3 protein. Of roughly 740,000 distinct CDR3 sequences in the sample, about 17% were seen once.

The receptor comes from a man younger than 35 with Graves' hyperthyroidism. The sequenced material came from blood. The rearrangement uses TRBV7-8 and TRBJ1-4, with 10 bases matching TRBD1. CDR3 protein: CASSPRSGTGAEKLFF. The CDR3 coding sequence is TGTGCCAGCAGCCCACGCTCGGGGACAGGGGCTGAAAAACTGTTTTTT.